This note documents a single TCR beta chain sequence. These data come from a study of radiation and T cells in renal cell carcinoma. Regarding time point: baseline pretreatment blood. Described treatment: 15 Gy SBRT to primary tumor, nephrectomy 4 weeks later. The tumor was a clear cell renal cell carcinoma. Sequencing used immunoSEQ multiplex PCR; TCRdb keeps in-frame clones, though not all of them. The table lists about 95,000 clones, 86% of them singletons. The V and J ends lost 7 bases and 4 bases respectively, with 10 bases between them. This CDR3 spans 12 amino acids. CDR1 is LNHDA and CDR2 is SQIVND in the germline V gene (reference sequence).

The source was blood, collected from a patient whose treatment included radiotherapy and nephrectomy. This chain joins TRBV19 and TRBJ1-1; D not resolved. This sequence was found in a man aged 45 to 65 with renal cell carcinoma. CDR3 DNA: TGTGCCAGTAAGTTCCGCGGCACTGAAGCTTTCTTT. Residues: CASKFRGTEAFF. Combining the CDR3 with reference TRBV19 and TRBJ1-1 gives the whole variable domain DGGITQSPKYLFRKEGQNVTLSCEQNLNHDAMYWYRQDPGQGLRLIYYSQIVNDFQKGDIAEGYSVSREKKESFPLTVTSAQKNPTAFYLCASKFRGTEAFFGQGTRLTVV.